This T cell receptor (beta chain) was observed in a study of OX40 agonist ivuxolimab in advanced cancers. Regarding the study as a whole: The study found that CD8+ T cells averaged more expanded clones than CD4+.

V lost 0 bases and J lost 6; bases outside the gene matches: 3. The CDR3 covers 13 residues. The germline CDR1 and CDR2 sequences are SGHDT and YYEEEE. Worth noting for this clone: Its antigen is not identified.

Produced via immunoSEQ multiplex PCR; TCRdb's table is partial and in-frame only. The sample comprises under 25,000 clones, 74% of which are singletons, and roughly a third rests with the top ten. The genes are TRBV5-6 and TRBJ2-7; 7 bases match TRBD1. This sample comprised CD4+ or CD8+ T cells sorted from blood, obtained in a trial of the OX40 agonist ivuxolimab. This sequence originates from an adult with an advanced solid tumor such as melanoma, head and neck, liver or kidney cancer. The CDR3 DNA sequence: TGTGCCAGCAGCTTGGGGGCAGGGGGCGAGCAGTACTTC. Translated: CASSLGAGGEQYF.